The following is a TCR beta chain sequence with its context. The sample originates from a study of blood T cell repertoires in COVID-19. Study-level information: Some COVID-19 samples were acute and others convalescent; all came from the United States, Italy and Spain. From T cells, B-cell-depleted T cells, or PBMCs came the material, which was cDNA or gDNA.

Generated by immunoSEQ multiplex PCR, the TCRdb table keeps only in-frame clones and is missing some. This repertoire shows approximately 28,000 clones, roughly 89% found once; its top ten account for around 1.7%. With 11 bases removed from V and 8 bases from J, the gap between germline ends came to 20 bases. The CDR3 extends over 13 amino acids. The chain has TRBV12-3 or TRBV12-4 and TRBJ2-3; the D gene is possibly TRBD2 (5 bases). Source material: peripheral blood. This TCR derives from an older woman with active COVID-19. CDR3 coding DNA: TGTGCCGATTCCCTCACAAGCGGTACTACGCAGTATTTT. As protein: CADSLTSGTTQYF.